This T cell receptor (beta chain) derives from a study of shared clonotypes between healthy human individuals. Findings of the study overall: Generation probability values for non-shared clonotypes were lower than those for clonotypes shared by all four donors.

Donors were healthy HIV-negative adults without recently reported acute infections or vaccinations. Points on this clone: The antigen remains unidentified.

Sorted-subset replicate PCRs used 200 ng DNA, 30,000 or so T cell genomes. Clones were sequenced by immunoSEQ multiplex PCR, and TCRdb holds only the in-frame ones, with some missing. Found here are a few million clones, 92% of them singletons; the top ten hold approximately 0.4%. V dropped 0 bases and J dropped 9 bases, with 15 bases sitting between them. CDR3 length equals 15 residues. Germline loops: CDR1 MNHNS, CDR2 SASEGT. The chain carries TRBV6-1 and TRBJ1-5, with unresolved D. Sequencing was carried out using naive CD4+ T cells from PBMCs. Subset of the sample: CD45RA+ positively selected. The clonotype originates from a man aged 18 to 30 in good health. Some clones in this sample may be carry-over from other donors' samples. Here the CDR3 reads CASSEARTSFWPQHF. In DNA, the CDR3 is TGTGCCAGCAGTGAAGCCAGGACCTCGTTTTGGCCCCAGCATTTT.